This T cell receptor beta chain was captured by sequencing in a study of shared clonotypes between healthy human individuals. The assay was immunoSEQ multiplex PCR, and TCRdb's table has in-frame clones only and misses some. This table has roughly 490,000 clones, around 78% appearing once. Germline V gene lookup returns CDR1 SGHTA and CDR2 FQGTGA. Trimming removed 3 bases at V and 0 bases at J, with 8 bases between. The length of the CDR3 is 14 residues. Material: PBMCs. The chain couples TRBV7-3 to TRBJ1-2, with D perhaps TRBD1 (6 bases). This TCR derives from a woman between 40 and 50 years old in good health. Some clones in this sample may be carry-over from other donors' samples. The CDR3 is CASSFRGTNYGYTF. CDR3 nucleotide sequence: TGTGCCAGCAGCTTCAGGGGAACTAACTATGGCTACACCTTC.